What follows is one TCR beta chain and its context. Its antigen is unknown. In germline, CDR1 is MDHEN, CDR2 SYDVKM. The CDR3 is 15 residues long. V lost 5 bases and J 8 bases, leaving 18 bases between the germline ends. The data derive from a study of CD8 T cells in ankylosing spondylitis. Researchers built TCR beta libraries using quantitative 5'-RACE with molecular barcodes. TCRdb reanalysed the 5' RACE reads using MiXCR and keeps one entry per CDR3 protein. The data contain around 770,000 distinct CDR3 sequences, 10% to 15% of them singletons. Findings of the study overall: For ankylosing spondylitis blood, a TCR beta motif of roughly 8 highly homologous variants appeared characteristic. Disease-linked clones were CD8+ and relatively rare in peripheral blood. Disease-linked clones reportedly concentrated significantly in matched ankylosing spondylitis synovial fluid.

Specimen: blood, either unsorted or a sorted T cell fraction (not recorded which). The chain has TRBV28 and TRBJ1-4; a possible D gene is TRBD1 (5 bases). This TCR came from a male donor with ankylosing spondylitis. The CDR3 region is CASSPRIRGREKLFF. CDR3 bases: TGTGCCAGCAGTCCTCGGATAAGGGGAAGGGAAAAACTGTTTTTT.